The present T cell receptor (beta chain) was sequenced within a study of low-dose radiotherapy and immunotherapy resistance in tumors (dated by TCRdb to the early 2020s). Regarding the study in general: Patients in Cohort 1 were given 0.5 Gy per fraction every 2 weeks, and the prescribed total PTV dose was 6.5 Gy. The trial did not randomize participants into treatment groups. Intravenous cyclophosphamide at 200 mg/m2 was administered every two weeks, one day ahead of each radiation and immunotherapy administration. Eight patients were included in the translational analysis: three from the first dose cohort and the first five from the second dose cohort. Patients were given nivolumab as a 240 mg flat dose every two weeks and ipilimumab at 1 mg/kg every six weeks, with both drugs delivered intravenously. Starting on cycle 1 day 1, patients took 300 mg of aspirin by mouth once a day for four cycles. Cohort 2 received 1 Gy per fraction every two weeks, with a total of 13 Gy over 26 weeks.

Note on this clonotype: The specificity of this receptor is unknown. Per-base quality was not reported, and no clone a single base away is much larger than it.

The instrument given in TCRdb is Illumina HiSeq 2500. First-strand cDNA was synthesized with Superscript III and a set of TRAV- and TRBV-specific primers, covering both TCRalpha and TCRbeta chains. TCRs were amplified for 15 to 20 PCR cycles with Phusion, using a constant-region primer paired with the adapter attached to the V primers. Isolated mRNA was amplified with the MessageAmp II aRNA Amplification Kit, using a roughly 16-hour in vitro transcription at 37°C. mRNA for TCR sequencing was isolated with the Dynabeads mRNA DIRECT Purification Kit. A second roughly 25-cycle Phusion PCR added indexed Illumina adapters, and products were purified with AMPure XP beads. In the paper's pipeline: Custom Perl scripts pooled TCR sequences encoding the same protein, removed out-of-frame sequences and computed each clonotype's abundance. Any TCR sequence supported by only a single read was excluded from analysis. The metrics used to describe the repertoires included Shannon entropy, Gini index, clonality, richness, and the frequency of TCRs shared between repertoires. The public sequencing data were trimmed at Q25 with fastp and processed into clonotypes with MiXCR by TCRdb, which kept only in-frame beta chains. One record per CDR3 amino acid sequence lists the most common genes and DNA. The V and J calls were not made by the authors but by TCRdb's processing. Within this sample are 95,000 to 100,000 distinct CDR3 sequences, with less than 25% of them counted one time only. The ten largest clones add up to about 4% of the sample.

The sample's time point label is to be understood as: after trial treatment. In light of the paper, this sample's treatment or condition label describes: LDRT plus nivolumab, ipilimumab, low-dose cyclophosphamide and aspirin (RACIN trial). Donors were enrolled in RACIN, a single-arm phase I dose-escalation trial combining nivolumab, ipilimumab, aspirin, low-dose cyclophosphamide and low-dose radiotherapy. To be eligible, a patient needed to have an advanced solid tumor that was TIL-negative. This TCR came from a male donor with prostate cancer. The sample here was PBMCs, taken after low-dose radiotherapy plus immunotherapy.

The nucleotide sequence reads TGTGCCAGCAGCCAAGGACAGTCCTACTATAATTCACCCCTCCACTTT. Its coded protein is CASSQGQSYYNSPLHF. The sequence is built from TRBV3-1 and TRBJ1-6, with a tentative D gene TRBD1 over 5 matching bases. The V end loses 1 base and the J end loses 3 bases, and a stretch of 10 bases separates them. The germline V gene encodes CDR1 LGHDT and CDR2 YNNKEL (reference sequence). Including cysteine and phenylalanine, the CDR3 has 16 amino acids. CDR3 DNA is the only sequence kept; it has 48 bases, read in frame from the first base.